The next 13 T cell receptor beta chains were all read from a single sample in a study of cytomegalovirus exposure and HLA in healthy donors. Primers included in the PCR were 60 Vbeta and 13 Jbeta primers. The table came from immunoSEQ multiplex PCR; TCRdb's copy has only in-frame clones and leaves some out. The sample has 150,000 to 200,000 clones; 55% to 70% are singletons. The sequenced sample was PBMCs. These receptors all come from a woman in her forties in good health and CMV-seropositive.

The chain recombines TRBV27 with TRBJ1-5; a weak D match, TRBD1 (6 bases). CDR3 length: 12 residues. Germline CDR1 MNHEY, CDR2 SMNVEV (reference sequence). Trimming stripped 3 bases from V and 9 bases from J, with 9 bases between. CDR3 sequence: CASSLGGGPQHF. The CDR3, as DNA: TGTGCCAGCAGTTTGGGAGGGGGGCCCCAGCATTTT.

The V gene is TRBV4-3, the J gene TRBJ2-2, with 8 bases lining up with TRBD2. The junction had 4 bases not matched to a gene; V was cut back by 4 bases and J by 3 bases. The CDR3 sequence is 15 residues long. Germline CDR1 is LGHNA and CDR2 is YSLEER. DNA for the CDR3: TGCGCCAGCAGCCTAATACTAGCGGACACCGGGGAGCTGTTTTTT. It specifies CASSLILADTGELFF.

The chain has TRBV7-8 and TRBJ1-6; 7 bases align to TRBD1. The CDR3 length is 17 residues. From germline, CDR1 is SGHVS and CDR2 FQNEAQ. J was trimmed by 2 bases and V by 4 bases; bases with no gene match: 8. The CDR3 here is CASSYGQAHPYNSPLHF. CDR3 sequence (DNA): TGTGCCAGCAGCTATGGACAGGCTCACCCCTATAATTCACCCCTCCACTTT.

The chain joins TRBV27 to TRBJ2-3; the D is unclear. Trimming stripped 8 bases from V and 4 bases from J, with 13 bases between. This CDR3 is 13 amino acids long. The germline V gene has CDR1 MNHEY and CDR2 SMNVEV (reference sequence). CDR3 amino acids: CASSPLGSDTQYF. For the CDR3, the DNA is TGTGCCAGCTCCCCGCTAGGATCAGATACGCAGTATTTT.

CDR3 DNA sequence: TGTGCCAGCAGTAAATCGGGGGTGAACACCGGGGAGCTGTTTTTT. Translation: CASSKSGVNTGELFF. V gene TRBV2 combines with J gene TRBJ2-2; the D gene is possibly TRBD2 (6 bases). V gave up 5 bases and J gave up 1 base, with 11 bases separating them. The CDR3 is 15 amino acids. Germline CDR1 reads SNHLY; CDR2 reads FYNNEI.

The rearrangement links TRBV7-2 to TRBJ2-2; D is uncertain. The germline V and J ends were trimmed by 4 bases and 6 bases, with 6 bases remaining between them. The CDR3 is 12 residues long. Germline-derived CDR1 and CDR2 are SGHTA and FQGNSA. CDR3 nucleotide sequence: TGTGCCAGCAGCTATCTAGCCGGGGAGCTGTTTTTT. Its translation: CASSYLAGELFF.

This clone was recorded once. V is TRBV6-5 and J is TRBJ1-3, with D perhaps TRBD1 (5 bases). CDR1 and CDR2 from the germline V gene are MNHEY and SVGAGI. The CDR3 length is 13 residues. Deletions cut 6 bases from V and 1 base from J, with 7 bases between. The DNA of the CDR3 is TGTGCCAGCAGGACAGCTTCTGGAAACACCATATATTTT. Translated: CASRTASGNTIYF.

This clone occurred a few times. The CDR3 loop reads CASSPRHERYEQYF. CDR3 sequence (DNA): TGTGCCAGCAGCCCCAGACACGAGCGGTACGAGCAGTACTTC. The V and J genes are TRBV6-5 and TRBJ2-7, with D perhaps TRBD2 (5 bases). Trimming shortened V by 6 bases and J by 4 bases, and 16 bases separated the two germline ends. The CDR3 consists of 14 residues. CDR1 and CDR2 (germline): MNHEY, SVGAGI.

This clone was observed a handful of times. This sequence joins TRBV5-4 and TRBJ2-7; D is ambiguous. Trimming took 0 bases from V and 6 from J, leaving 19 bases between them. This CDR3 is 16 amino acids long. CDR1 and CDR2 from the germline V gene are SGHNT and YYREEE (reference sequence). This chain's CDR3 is CASSLVLTQLPTEQYF. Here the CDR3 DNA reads TGTGCCAGCAGCTTGGTGCTGACTCAGCTTCCGACCGAGCAGTACTTC.

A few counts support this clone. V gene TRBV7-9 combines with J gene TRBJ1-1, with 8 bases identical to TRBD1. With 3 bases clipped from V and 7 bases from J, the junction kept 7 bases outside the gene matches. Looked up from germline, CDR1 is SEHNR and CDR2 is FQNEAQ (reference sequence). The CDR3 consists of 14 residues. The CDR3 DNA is TGTGCCAGCAGCTTTTTGACAGGGGTTGGTGAAGCTTTCTTT. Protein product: CASSFLTGVGEAFF.

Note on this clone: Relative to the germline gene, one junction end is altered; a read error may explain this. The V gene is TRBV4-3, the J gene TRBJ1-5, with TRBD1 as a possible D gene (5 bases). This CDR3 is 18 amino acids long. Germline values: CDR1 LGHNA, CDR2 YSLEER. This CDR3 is CASSQDMVGAGVNQPQNF. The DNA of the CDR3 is TGCGCCAGCAGCCAAGATATGGTAGGGGCAGGCGTCAATCAGCCCCAGAATTTT.

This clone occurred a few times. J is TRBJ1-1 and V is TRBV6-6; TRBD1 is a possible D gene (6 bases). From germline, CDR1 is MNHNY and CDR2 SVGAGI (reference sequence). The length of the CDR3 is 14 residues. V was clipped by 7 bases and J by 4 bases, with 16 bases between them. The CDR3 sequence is CASTEQGPSTEAFF. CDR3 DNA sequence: TGTGCCAGCACCGAACAGGGACCGAGCACTGAAGCTTTCTTT.

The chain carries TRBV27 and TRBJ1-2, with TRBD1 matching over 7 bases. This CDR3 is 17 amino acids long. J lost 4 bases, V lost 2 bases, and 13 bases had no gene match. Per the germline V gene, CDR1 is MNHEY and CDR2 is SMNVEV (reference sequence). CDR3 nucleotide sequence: TGTGCCAGCAGTTTAACCTATTCGACAGGGAGGACCTATGGCTACACCTTC. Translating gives CASSLTYSTGRTYGYTF.